One and the same sample provided the 28 T cell receptor beta chains below, sequenced in a study of T cells in Graves' hyperthyroidism and ophthalmopathy. TCR beta CDR3 regions were amplified from RNA transcripts. The TCR CDR3 was amplified in a first-round RT-PCR using the HTBI primer set. TCRdb reanalysed the multiplex PCR reads using MiXCR and keeps one entry per CDR3 protein. Of around 500,000 distinct CDR3 sequences in the sample, 14% are singletons; the top ten hold more than 11%. Sequenced sample: blood. These receptors came from a woman between 35 and 50 years old with Graves' hyperthyroidism.

This clonotype was recorded many times. The J gene is TRBJ1-1, the V gene TRBV28; D gene ambiguous. The CDR3 loop spans 13 amino acids. The germline V gene has CDR1 MDHEN and CDR2 SYDVKM. Trimming shortened V by 2 bases and J by 3 bases, and 7 bases separated the two germline ends. The CDR3 reads CASSLGWDTEAFF. The CDR3, as DNA: TGTGCCAGCAGTTTAGGGTGGGACACTGAAGCTTTCTTT.

At least ten counts were recorded for this clonotype. The chain carries TRBV20-1 and TRBJ1-2; maybe TRBD1 (5 bases). The V end was cut by 6 bases, the J end by 2 bases, with 16 bases between. Looked up from germline, CDR1 is DFQATT and CDR2 is SNEGSKA (reference sequence). The CDR3 loop spans 14 amino acids. CDR3 amino acids: CSAVPGVANYGYTF. CDR3 DNA: TGCAGTGCCGTCCCGGGGGTGGCGAACTATGGCTACACCTTC.

There are many counts of this clonotype. This chain connects TRBV12-3 or TRBV12-4 to TRBJ1-4, with D unclear. The ends were cut back, 5 bases at V and 8 bases at J, with 18 bases in the middle. This CDR3 comprises 15 residues. The CDR3 bases are TGTGCCAGCAGTCCGGGTTTGGGCTTGCAGGAAAAACTGTTTTTT. It translates to CASSPGLGLQEKLFF.

The J gene is TRBJ1-4, the V gene TRBV12-3 or TRBV12-4, with D possibly TRBD1 on 5 matching bases. V lost 6 bases and J lost 7, with 15 bases in between. The CDR3 has 14 residues. Written as DNA, the CDR3 is TGTGCCAGCAGATATAGCGGGAGGGGTGAAAAACTGTTTTTT. Protein: CASRYSGRGEKLFF.

The chain couples TRBV4-1 to TRBJ2-7; 9 bases match TRBD2. Germline CDR1 is MGHRA and CDR2 is YSYEKL. Germline trimming cut 2 bases from V and 7 bases from J; bases unmatched to any gene: 6. This CDR3 comprises 14 residues. The DNA of the CDR3 is TGCGCCAGCAGCCAATACGCGGGAGGGCGGGAGCAGTACTTC. Translated, it gives CASSQYAGGREQYF.

This clonotype has a handful of counts. The rearrangement uses TRBV20-1 and TRBJ2-4; D is unclear. Trimming pared 6 bases from V and 0 bases from J, leaving 12 bases between. CDR1 is DFQATT, CDR2 SNEGSKA, per germline (reference sequence). The CDR3 has 14 amino acids. The CDR3 loop reads CSAEVGVAKNIQYF. DNA of the CDR3: TGCAGTGCAGAAGTTGGAGTAGCCAAAAACATTCAGTACTTC.

The V and J genes are TRBV11-3 and TRBJ2-1; 13 bases align to TRBD2. CDR1 SGHNT and CDR2 YENEEA come from the germline V gene. The CDR3 contains 18 residues. Trimming removed 1 base from V and 5 bases from J; junction bases left unmatched: 8. In nucleotides, the CDR3 is TGTGCCAGCAGCTTAGCAGGTTGGGGGACTAGCGGGAACAATGAGCAGTTCTTC. This sequence encodes CASSLAGWGTSGNNEQFF.

This clonotype was seen many times. J is TRBJ2-3 and V is TRBV11-2; 8 bases are shared with TRBD2. The CDR3 totals 18 residues. CDR1 is SGHAT and CDR2 is FQNNGV in the germline V gene. After removal of 5 bases from V and 8 bases from J, the junction contained 21 bases not matched to a gene. CDR3 bases: TGTGCCAGCAGCCCCCGACCAGCGGGAGCTCCAGTGGGGGTTACGCAGTATTTT. It translates to CASSPRPAGAPVGVTQYF.

Only a few counts were recorded for this clonotype. This sequence joins TRBV27 and TRBJ2-1; D may be TRBD2 (6 bases). With 6 bases removed from V and 0 bases from J, the gap between germline ends came to 12 bases. Germline V gene sequence: CDR1 MNHEY, CDR2 SMNVEV (reference sequence). The CDR3 has 15 residues. The CDR3 is CASRDGSGSYNEQFF. CDR3 nucleotide sequence: TGTGCCAGCAGGGACGGGAGCGGCTCCTACAATGAGCAGTTCTTC.

The chain carries TRBV13 and TRBJ1-1; 7 bases match TRBD1. Germline CDR1 reads PRHDT; CDR2 reads FYEKMQ (reference sequence). This CDR3 spans 12 amino acids. With V trimmed by 1 base and J by 11 bases, 4 bases remained unmatched. The CDR3 DNA sequence: TGTGCCAGCAGCTTAGAGAGGGGGCGCGCTTTCTTT. Translating gives CASSLERGRAFF. Looking up the rest from reference TRBV13 and TRBJ1-1 gives the full variable domain: AAGVIQSPRHLIKEKRETATLKCYPIPRHDTVYWYQQGPGQDPQFLISFYEKMQSDKGSIPDRFSAQQFSDYHSELNMSSLELGDSALYFCASSLERGRAFFGQGTRLTVV.

V is TRBV7-2 and J is TRBJ2-1; TRBD1 agrees at 8 bases. V gave up 5 bases and J gave up 4 bases; unmatched junction bases: 13. Germline CDR1 and CDR2: SGHTA and FQGNSA. CDR3 length: 17 residues. CDR3 DNA: TGTGCCAGCAGCGAGAATAGACAGGGGCGATATTACAATGAGCAGTTCTTC. This codes for CASSENRQGRYYNEQFF.

This clonotype was recorded at least ten times. Sequence at one end of the junction differs from germline and may be a read error. CDR3 loop: CASSLGQGTIYEQYF. In DNA, the CDR3 is TGCGCCAGCAGCTTGGGACAGGGGACGATCTACGAGCAGTACTTC. The rearrangement uses TRBV7-9 and TRBJ2-7; 10 bases fit TRBD1. Germline CDR1 is SEHNR and CDR2 is FQNEAQ (reference sequence). The CDR3 totals 15 residues. The full variable domain, completed using reference TRBV7-9 and TRBJ2-7, is DTGVSQNPRHKITKRGQNVTFRCDPISEHNRLYWYRQTLGQGPEFLTYFQNEAQLEKSRLLSDRFSAERPKGSFSTLEIQRTEQGDSAMYLCASSLGQGTIYEQYFGPGTRLTVT.

The chain recombines TRBV6-4 with TRBJ2-6; D is possibly TRBD1 (6 bases). Trimming pared 7 bases from V and 0 bases from J, leaving 7 bases between. This CDR3 has 14 amino acids. The germline V gene encodes CDR1 MRHNA and CDR2 SNTAGT. The CDR3 region is CASMDSSGANVLTF. CDR3 sequence (DNA): TGTGCCAGCATGGACAGCTCTGGGGCCAACGTCCTGACTTTC.

The rearrangement uses TRBV19 and TRBJ2-7; no clear D gene. Germline CDR1 reads LNHDA; CDR2 reads SQIVND (reference sequence). Trimming removed 8 bases at V and 2 bases at J, with 13 bases between. This CDR3 contains 13 residues. Here the CDR3 DNA reads TGTGCCAGTTCCCGCGGAGATACCTACGAGCAGTACTTC. It encodes CASSRGDTYEQYF.

This clonotype was seen at least ten times. The chain joins TRBV20-1 to TRBJ2-1; 12 bases are shared with TRBD2. The CDR3 totals 16 residues. The germline gives CDR1 DFQATT, CDR2 SNEGSKA (reference sequence). The trim removed 1 base at V and 7 bases at J, leaving 8 bases unmatched. This chain's CDR3 is CSARAASGRAENEQFF. The CDR3 DNA follows: TGCAGTGCTAGAGCCGCTAGCGGGAGGGCCGAGAATGAGCAGTTCTTC.

This clonotype was recorded at least ten times. This sequence joins TRBV24-1 and TRBJ2-5; the D is unclear. Looked up from germline, CDR1 is KGHDR and CDR2 is SFDVKD. The CDR3 extends over 14 amino acids. V was trimmed by 1 base and J by 2 bases, leaving 7 bases between them. The CDR3, as DNA: TGTGCCACCAGTGATTTCGGTGAACAAGAGACCCAGTACTTC. Translated: CATSDFGEQETQYF.

This clonotype was recorded many times. The chain joins TRBV3-1 to TRBJ2-7; 9 nucleotides agree with TRBD2. The CDR3 is 16 residues long. The V segment lost 5 bases and the J segment 3 bases; nucleotides outside the gene matches: 11. Germline CDR1 reads LGHDT; CDR2 reads YNNKEL (reference sequence). The CDR3 spells CASSFYSGRWGYEQYF. Here the CDR3 DNA reads TGTGCCAGCAGCTTTTATAGCGGGAGATGGGGCTACGAGCAGTACTTC.

This clonotype has at least ten counts. The chain links TRBV27 to TRBJ2-1; 9 bases fit TRBD1. The CDR3 runs to 19 residues. V trimming: 5 bases; J trimming: 10 bases; junction bases outside the gene matches: 24. In germline, CDR1 is MNHEY, CDR2 SMNVEV (reference sequence). CDR3 sequence: CASSPWTGEDSTAEGEQFF. The CDR3 DNA reads TGTGCCAGCAGTCCCTGGACAGGGGAGGATTCGACGGCTGAGGGGGAGCAGTTCTTC.

The V and J genes are TRBV5-1 and TRBJ1-4, with no clear D. V was trimmed by 0 bases and J by 0 bases, leaving 21 bases between them. The CDR3 runs 20 residues. Germline CDR1 and CDR2: SGHRS and YFSETQ. CDR3 sequence reads: CASSLEGWFGPPATNEKLFF. The CDR3, as DNA: TGCGCCAGCAGCTTGGAGGGTTGGTTTGGTCCCCCTGCAACTAATGAAAAACTGTTTTTT.

CDR3 residues: CASSFRGAPSYEQYF. DNA for the CDR3: TGTGCCAGCAGCTTCAGGGGGGCACCCTCCTACGAGCAGTACTTC. This chain uses TRBV11-2 with TRBJ2-7; a possible D gene is TRBD1 (7 bases). There are 15 residues in the CDR3. V was pared by 3 bases and J by 0 bases, with 12 bases between. The germline V gene encodes CDR1 SGHAT and CDR2 FQNNGV.

This clonotype was observed a few times. V usage is TRBV7-9 and J usage is TRBJ1-6, with unresolved D. This CDR3 comprises 15 residues. V was clipped by 4 bases and J by 7 bases, with 14 bases between them. Per the germline V gene, CDR1 is SEHNR and CDR2 is FQNEAQ (reference sequence). CDR3 sequence: CASSSRQAVNSPLHF. The CDR3 DNA sequence: TGTGCCAGCAGCTCCCGACAAGCAGTCAATTCACCCCTCCACTTT.

This clonotype appeared a few times. The chain carries TRBV29-1 and TRBJ2-1; 7 bases fit TRBD2. The CDR3 length is 15 residues. The J segment lost 0 bases and the V segment lost 6 bases, leaving 8 bases of the junction unmatched. Germline V gene lookup returns CDR1 SQVTM and CDR2 ANQGSEA. The DNA for the CDR3 is TGCAGCGTGGGAGCGGGGTCGATCTCCTACAATGAGCAGTTCTTC. Translated, it gives CSVGAGSISYNEQFF.

The sample holds many counts of this clonotype. The chain recombines TRBV3-1 with TRBJ2-1; the D gene is possibly TRBD2 (5 bases). The CDR3 contains 16 residues. CDR1 is LGHDT, CDR2 YNNKEL, per germline (reference sequence). V lost 4 bases and J lost 4, with 17 bases in between. The CDR3 is CASSRGSIPLYNEQFF. As DNA, the CDR3 is TGTGCCAGCAGCCGAGGGTCCATCCCCCTATACAATGAGCAGTTCTTC.

This clonotype was seen repeatedly, ten times or more. The genes are TRBV2 and TRBJ2-1, with 9 bases lining up with TRBD2. The CDR3 has 24 amino acids. Unmatched junction bases numbered 31, after V lost 7 bases and J lost 0 bases. CDR1 and CDR2 (germline): SNHLY, FYNNEI. The CDR3 nucleotides read TGTGCCAGCAAGTTTTCGACCATTGTTTCCCGTAGGACTAGCGATCCCAGCTCCTACAATGAGCAGTTCTTC. Residues: CASKFSTIVSRRTSDPSSYNEQFF. Full variable domain (rest looked up from reference TRBV2 and TRBJ2-1): EPEVTQTPSHQVTQMGQEVILRCVPISNHLYFYWYRQILGQKVEFLVSFYNNEISEKSEIFDDQFSVERPDGSNFTLKIRSTKLEDSAMYFCASKFSTIVSRRTSDPSSYNEQFFGPGTRLTVL.

This clonotype was recorded at least ten times. The chain has TRBV20-1 and TRBJ2-7; TRBD2 matches at 14 bases. Germline V lookup: CDR1 DFQATT, CDR2 SNEGSKA (reference sequence). V shed 3 bases, J shed 5 bases, and the junction held 9 bases outside the gene matches. The CDR3 loop spans 16 amino acids. The CDR3 protein is CSASQRGTSGRNEQYF. CDR3 coding DNA: TGCAGTGCTAGCCAACGAGGGACTAGCGGGAGAAACGAGCAGTACTTC.

This clonotype was seen at least ten times. The rearrangement joins TRBV7-2 to TRBJ2-3; D ambiguous. CDR3 length equals 12 residues. Trimming removed 4 bases at V and 2 bases at J, with 4 bases between. Germline CDR1 SGHTA, CDR2 FQGNSA. The CDR3 DNA reads TGTGCCAGCAGCTATTACACAGATACGCAGTATTTT. It translates to CASSYYTDTQYF.

The V call is TRBV20-1, the J call TRBJ2-7; 9 positions match TRBD1. The junction had 8 bases not matched to a gene; V was cut back by 8 bases and J by 3 bases. Germline CDR1 reads DFQATT; CDR2 reads SNEGSKA (reference sequence). The CDR3 runs to 13 residues. The CDR3 bases are TGCAGTCCATACAGACAGGGGGACTACGAGCAGTACTTC. It translates to CSPYRQGDYEQYF.

The chain recombines TRBV5-1 with TRBJ1-6, with 12 nucleotides matching TRBD1. This CDR3 contains 15 residues. CDR1 and CDR2 from the germline V gene are SGHRS and YFSETQ. After removal of 4 bases from V and 7 bases from J, the junction contained 3 bases not matched to a gene. The CDR3 DNA is TGCGCCAGCAGCCAGGGACAGGGGGCGAATTCACCCCTCCACTTT. Amino acids: CASSQGQGANSPLHF.